Listed below are T cell receptor beta chains from one sample, sequenced in a study of T cells in Graves' hyperthyroidism and ophthalmopathy. TCRdb independently ran MiXCR on the multiplex PCR reads; one entry per CDR3 protein. In the table there are hundreds of thousands of distinct CDR3 sequences, 14% to 15% of which are singletons. The sequenced sample consisted of blood. Every receptor here comes from a woman in her forties with Graves' ophthalmopathy. Both conserved end residues are part of each CDR3. A D gene is named only where the DNA matches it firmly. Expanded clones get a size class; other rows say once, few or many, or leave the size out.

clone size	V gene	J gene	D gene	CDR3 DNA	CDR3 protein
NA	TRBV18	TRBJ2-2	NA	TGTGCCAGCTCACCCCCGAGCAGGACGGGCACCGGGGAGCTGTTTTTT	CASSPPSRTGTGELFF
many	TRBV6-2/TRBV6-3	TRBJ2-2	NA	TGTGCCACCCTAAATAAGGACTTTCTTAACACCGGGGAGCTGTTTTTT	CATLNKDFLNTGELFF
many	TRBV19	TRBJ1-2	TRBD1	TGTGCCAGTAGTCCCCCGGACAGGGTCCAGGGCGGCTACACCTTC	CASSPPDRVQGGYTF
many	TRBV20-1	TRBJ2-1	NA	TGCAGTGCCCCTGATCAGCGGCAAAGTTACAATGAGCAGTTCTTC	CSAPDQRQSYNEQFF
many	TRBV4-1	TRBJ2-7	NA	TGCGCCAGCAGCCCCGCGGGTTCTACCTACGAGCAGTACTTC	CASSPAGSTYEQYF
NA	TRBV3-1	TRBJ2-2	NA	TGTGCCAGCAGCCAAGATACGGGAACCGGGGAGCTGTTTTTT	CASSQDTGTGELFF
many	TRBV27	TRBJ1-5	NA	TGTGCCAGCAGCCTCCGGGTGGGCAATCAGCCCCAGCATTTT	CASSLRVGNQPQHF
many	TRBV9	TRBJ2-2	NA	TGTGCCAGCCAAAGGGCTAGCGCTAACACCGGGGAGCTGTTTTTT	CASQRASANTGELFF
NA	TRBV29-1	TRBJ1-1	NA	TGCAGCGCTGCGTCCAGGGACACTGAAGCTTTCTTT	CSAASRDTEAFF
NA	TRBV7-2	TRBJ2-7	NA	TGTGCCAGCAGCTTATCGGGAGCGGACCCCTACGAGCAGTACTTC	CASSLSGADPYEQYF
NA	TRBV28	TRBJ2-7	NA	TGTGCCAGCAGTTTTCGTGGATTCTACGAGCAGTACTTC	CASSFRGFYEQYF
many	TRBV6-1	TRBJ2-7	NA	TGTGCCAGCAGTGATCAGGGGTTCATCTACGAGCAGTACTTC	CASSDQGFIYEQYF